Presented here are 32 T cell receptor beta chains from one specimen sequenced in a study of cytomegalovirus exposure and HLA in healthy donors. The PCR employed 60 Vbeta primers together with 13 Jbeta primers. Here immunoSEQ multiplex PCR was the method, and the copy in TCRdb shows in-frame clones only, minus some. The table has under 250,000 clones, about 80% seen once. Input material: PBMCs. The receptors were gathered from a male donor in good health and CMV-seronegative.

The chain uses TRBV11-3 and TRBJ2-7; TRBD1 matches 7 bases. Unmatched junction bases numbered 9, after V lost 5 bases and J lost 5 bases. The CDR3 runs 14 residues. CDR1 is SGHNT, CDR2 YENEEA, per germline. The CDR3 bases are TGTGCCAGCAGCACGCGACAGGGATGGGACGAGCAGTACTTC. This sequence encodes CASSTRQGWDEQYF. Complete variable domain (other parts from reference TRBV11-3 and TRBJ2-7): EAGVVQSPRYKIIEKKQPVAFWCNPISGHNTLYWYLQNLGQGPELLIRYENEEAVDDSQLPKDRFSAERLKGVDSTLKIQPAELGDSAVYLCASSTRQGWDEQYFGPGTRLTVT.

The chain carries TRBV4-3 and TRBJ2-7; 9 bases fit TRBD1. The J segment lost 3 bases and the V segment lost 1 base, leaving 4 bases of the junction unmatched. The V gene's germline CDR1 is LGHNA and CDR2 YSLEER. The CDR3 totals 15 residues. The chain's CDR3 is CASSQGTGVNYEQYF. DNA for the CDR3: TGCGCCAGCAGCCAAGGGACAGGGGTTAACTACGAGCAGTACTTC.

This clone came up a few times. CDR3 DNA sequence: TGCGCCAGCAGCTCCGGACAGGGGGGGAGCACAGATACGCAGTATTTT. Protein product: CASSSGQGGSTDTQYF. V gene TRBV5-1 combines with J gene TRBJ2-3; 10 positions match TRBD1. The CDR3 is 16 amino acids. With 3 bases clipped from V and 0 bases from J, the junction kept 4 bases outside the gene matches. The germline V gene encodes CDR1 SGHRS and CDR2 YFSETQ.

This clone showed up just once. The genes are TRBV5-1 and TRBJ2-7; the D gene is possibly TRBD1 (7 bases). The CDR3 runs to 14 residues. Per the germline V gene, CDR1 is SGHRS and CDR2 is YFSETQ. The ends were cut back, 4 bases at V and 6 bases at J, with 17 bases in the middle. This CDR3 is CASSLRTEGAEQYF. Written as DNA, the CDR3 is TGCGCCAGCAGCCTCCGGACGGAGGGGGCCGAGCAGTACTTC.

This chain links TRBV30 with TRBJ1-6; the D gene is possibly TRBD1 (5 bases). V was trimmed by 3 bases and J by 9 bases, leaving 15 bases between them. The V gene's germline CDR1 is GTSNPN and CDR2 SVGIG (reference sequence). The CDR3 has 14 residues. CDR3 protein: CAWSMRGLSSPLHF. Here the CDR3 DNA reads TGTGCCTGGAGCATGAGGGGACTTAGTTCACCCCTCCACTTT.

The chain is built from TRBV15 and TRBJ2-2; TRBD1 agrees at 12 bases. V lost 5 bases, J lost 4 bases, and 5 bases stayed unmatched. This CDR3 spans 16 amino acids. Germline V lookup: CDR1 LNHNV, CDR2 YYDKDF (reference sequence). This CDR3 is CATSGDRGPLTGELFF. DNA of the CDR3: TGTGCCACCAGCGGGGACAGGGGGCCACTCACCGGGGAGCTGTTTTTT. The variable domain in full, with the rest retrieved from reference TRBV15 and TRBJ2-2, is DAMVIQNPRYQVTQFGKPVTLSCSQTLNHNVMYWYQQKSSQAPKLLFHYYDKDFNNEADTPDNFQSRRPNTSFCFLDIRSPGLGDTAMYLCATSGDRGPLTGELFFGEGSRLTVL.

In regard to this clone: The junction differs from germline at one of its ends, possibly a read error. The rearrangement uses TRBV7-9 and TRBJ2-7, with 8 bases that match TRBD1. Germline CDR1 SEHNR, CDR2 FQNEAQ (reference sequence). The CDR3 spans 16 residues. CDR3 DNA: TGTTCCAGCAGCTCGTCTACAGGGGGAATTTTCTACGAGCAGTACTTC. Protein sequence: CSSSSSTGGIFYEQYF. Full variable domain (missing parts from reference TRBV7-9 and TRBJ2-7): DTGVSQNPRHKITKRGQNVTFRCDPISEHNRLYWYRQTLGQGPEFLTYFQNEAQLEKSRLLSDRFSAERPKGSFSTLEIQRTEQGDSAMYLCSSSSSTGGIFYEQYFGPGTRLTVT.

The rearrangement links TRBV2 to TRBJ2-5, with D possibly TRBD1 on 5 matching bases. Germline V CDR1 and CDR2: SNHLY, FYNNEI. This CDR3 comprises 14 residues. V lost 3 bases and J lost 5, with 13 bases in between. This chain's CDR3 is CASSDSPGWETQYF. CDR3 in DNA: TGTGCCAGCAGTGATAGCCCAGGGTGGGAGACCCAGTACTTC. Complete variable domain (other parts from reference TRBV2 and TRBJ2-5): EPEVTQTPSHQVTQMGQEVILRCVPISNHLYFYWYRQILGQKVEFLVSFYNNEISEKSEIFDDQFSVERPDGSNFTLKIRSTKLEDSAMYFCASSDSPGWETQYFGPGTRLLVL.

The chain recombines TRBV19 with TRBJ1-2, with 9 bases identical to TRBD1. Germline-derived CDR1 and CDR2 are LNHDA and SQIVND (reference sequence). V trimming: 6 bases; J trimming: 3 bases; junction bases outside the gene matches: 8. The CDR3 extends over 15 amino acids. The CDR3, as DNA: TGTGCCAGTAGCCGAGACAGGGGGTTGGACTATGGCTACACCTTC. Translating it yields CASSRDRGLDYGYTF.

The CDR3 sequence: CAWMPGTSGSGGVFYEQYF. Here the CDR3 DNA reads TGTGCCTGGATGCCCGGGACTAGCGGTAGCGGTGGGGTTTTCTACGAGCAGTACTTC. The chain couples TRBV30 to TRBJ2-7, with 11 nucleotides matching TRBD2. The CDR3 has 19 amino acids. Unmatched junction bases numbered 20, after V lost 4 bases and J lost 3 bases. The germline V gene encodes CDR1 GTSNPN and CDR2 SVGIG (reference sequence).

The chain has TRBV6-1 and TRBJ2-5, with D possibly matching TRBD1 (6 bases). CDR1 and CDR2 (germline): MNHNS, SASEGT. With 4 bases removed from V and 5 bases from J, the gap between germline ends came to 14 bases. The CDR3 totals 14 residues. CDR3 sequence (DNA): TGTGCCAGCAGTGGAAGGGGGTGGGGGGAGACCCAGTACTTC. This gives the protein CASSGRGWGETQYF.

This clone was recorded once. The chain uses TRBV6-6 and TRBJ1-1; D may be TRBD1 (6 bases). The V end was cut by 5 bases, the J end by 1 base, with 11 bases between. Per the germline V gene, CDR1 is MNHNY and CDR2 is SVGAGI (reference sequence). The CDR3 loop spans 14 amino acids. The CDR3 region has the DNA TGTGCCAGCAGTCCGGACAGAGGGAACACTGAAGCTTTCTTT. Amino acids: CASSPDRGNTEAFF.

This clone has just one count. The chain has TRBV28 and TRBJ2-3; 14 bases fit TRBD2. V was pared by 4 bases and J by 6 bases, with 9 bases of the junction left unmatched. Germline V gene data show CDR1 as MDHEN and CDR2 as SYDVKM. There are 17 residues in the CDR3. CDR3 nucleotides: TGTGCCAGCAGTTGGACGGGACTAGCGGGAGTGGGGGATACGCAGTATTTT. Protein product: CASSWTGLAGVGDTQYF. Complete variable domain (other parts from reference TRBV28 and TRBJ2-3): DVKVTQSSRYLVKRTGEKVFLECVQDMDHENMFWYRQDPGLGLRLIYFSYDVKMKEKGDIPEGYSVSREKKERFSLILESASTNQTSMYLCASSWTGLAGVGDTQYFGPGTRLTVL.

V gene TRBV4-1 combines with J gene TRBJ1-5; D uncertain. The CDR3 length is 18 residues. Trimming removed 3 bases at V and 5 bases at J, with 23 bases between. Germline assignment: CDR1 MGHRA and CDR2 YSYEKL. The CDR3 DNA reads as TGCGCCAGCAGCCAGGACCGCGGATACGGAGGGCTCGATCAGCCCCAGCATTTT. As protein: CASSQDRGYGGLDQPQHF.

The gene calls are TRBV4-2 and TRBJ2-5; 10 bases line up with TRBD2. J gave up 1 base and V 0 bases, and 20 bases lay outside the gene matches. The CDR3 runs 22 residues. The germline gives CDR1 LGHNA, CDR2 YNFKEQ. Here the CDR3 DNA reads TGTGCCAGCAGCCAAGATCCAATAACGATCGGGCCGACTAGCGGGTCCCAAGAGACCCAGTACTTC. Its translation is CASSQDPITIGPTSGSQETQYF.

This rearrangement joins TRBV7-9 to TRBJ1-3; maybe TRBD1 (6 bases). V gave up 1 base and J gave up 0 bases, with 13 bases separating them. The CDR3 spans 17 residues. Germline V gene sequence: CDR1 SEHNR, CDR2 FQNEAQ (reference sequence). The CDR3 sequence is CASSLGRDKSSGNTIYF. The CDR3 bases are TGTGCCAGCAGCTTAGGCCGGGACAAGAGCTCTGGAAACACCATATATTTT.

On this clone itself: The same CDR3 also results from other DNA sequences found in this sample. The DNA for the CDR3 is TGTGCCAGTAGTACAGGGAACACTGAAGCTTTCTTT. This gives the protein CASSTGNTEAFF. The chain recombines TRBV19 with TRBJ1-1; no definite D call. V dropped 4 bases and J dropped 1 base, with 4 bases sitting between them. Germline CDR1 and CDR2: LNHDA and SQIVND (reference sequence). The CDR3 runs to 12 residues. Together with reference TRBV19 and TRBJ1-1, the CDR3 gives the full variable domain: DGGITQSPKYLFRKEGQNVTLSCEQNLNHDAMYWYRQDPGQGLRLIYYSQIVNDFQKGDIAEGYSVSREKKESFPLTVTSAQKNPTAFYLCASSTGNTEAFFGQGTRLTVV.

The V and J genes are TRBV6-5 and TRBJ2-7; D might be TRBD1 (5 bases). The CDR3 contains 14 residues. Germline-derived CDR1 and CDR2 are MNHEY and SVGAGI. V lost 3 bases and J lost 2, with 11 bases in between. The CDR3 protein is CASSYDSDTYEQYF. The CDR3 region has the DNA TGTGCCAGCAGTTATGACAGTGATACCTACGAGCAGTACTTC.

This clone has just one count. This chain links TRBV7-9 with TRBJ1-1, with 9 bases fitting TRBD1. Trimming removed 5 bases from V and 1 base from J; junction bases left unmatched: 5. The CDR3 consists of 15 residues. Looked up from germline, CDR1 is SEHNR and CDR2 is FQNEAQ (reference sequence). CDR3 sequence: CASSRTGQGNTEAFF. CDR3 nucleotides: TGTGCCAGCAGCCGGACGGGACAGGGGAACACTGAAGCTTTCTTT.

The V call is TRBV28, the J call TRBJ2-3, with D perhaps matching TRBD2 (7 bases). Trimming shortened V by 2 bases and J by 5 bases, and 14 bases separated the two germline ends. Germline V CDR1 and CDR2: MDHEN, SYDVKM. The CDR3 sequence is 15 residues long. CDR3 amino acids: CASSLGGALIDTQYF. As DNA, the CDR3 is TGTGCCAGCAGTTTAGGGGGGGCGTTGATAGATACGCAGTATTTT. The complete variable domain, with remaining parts taken from reference TRBV28 and TRBJ2-3, reads DVKVTQSSRYLVKRTGEKVFLECVQDMDHENMFWYRQDPGLGLRLIYFSYDVKMKEKGDIPEGYSVSREKKERFSLILESASTNQTSMYLCASSLGGALIDTQYFGPGTRLTVL.

In this sample, this clone turned up a few times. The rearrangement joins TRBV28 to TRBJ2-3, with TRBD1 identical over 8 bases. CDR3 size: 14 residues. In germline, CDR1 is MDHEN, CDR2 SYDVKM. Trimming at V came to 4 bases and at J to 6 bases, leaving 6 bases not matched to a gene. The chain's CDR3 is CASSSGQGPDTQYF. The CDR3 DNA reads as TGTGCCAGCAGTTCAGGACAGGGCCCCGATACGCAGTATTTT.

The V gene is TRBV28, the J gene TRBJ1-5; D not certain. The V gene's germline CDR1 is MDHEN and CDR2 SYDVKM. The length of the CDR3 is 13 residues. Trimming pared 5 bases from V and 3 bases from J, leaving 8 bases between. Here the CDR3 DNA reads TGTGCCAGCAGTGGCGGGAACAATCAGCCCCAGCATTTT. Amino acid sequence: CASSGGNNQPQHF.

This chain joins TRBV5-6 and TRBJ1-5; D is possibly TRBD1 (5 bases). The CDR3 consists of 14 residues. V gave up 3 bases and J gave up 2 bases, with 9 bases separating them. CDR1 is SGHDT, CDR2 YYEEEE, per germline. The CDR3 nucleotides read TGTGCCAGCAGCTGGGGCAGGGGCAATCAGCCCCAGCATTTT. Its protein product is CASSWGRGNQPQHF.

The J gene is TRBJ1-4, the V gene TRBV30; 7 bases align to TRBD1. The CDR3 totals 13 residues. Germline CDR1 reads GTSNPN; CDR2 reads SVGIG (reference sequence). V lost 6 bases and J lost 7; bases outside the gene matches: 8. This CDR3 is CACPGTVSEKLFF. For the CDR3, the DNA is TGTGCCTGTCCCGGGACAGTCAGTGAAAAACTGTTTTTT.

This clone was detected once. V gene TRBV4-1 combines with J gene TRBJ2-7; 8 nucleotides align to TRBD1. This CDR3 comprises 15 residues. CDR1 and CDR2 from the germline V gene are MGHRA and YSYEKL. The J segment lost 5 bases and the V segment lost 0 bases, leaving 6 bases of the junction unmatched. This CDR3 reads CASSQDDRGFDEQYF. The CDR3 DNA is TGCGCCAGCAGCCAAGATGACAGGGGCTTTGACGAGCAGTACTTC.

This clone was seen a handful of times. The CDR3: CASSPLAGYGELFF. The CDR3 nucleotides read TGTGCCAGCAGTCCACTAGCGGGGTACGGGGAGCTGTTTTTT. The chain joins TRBV6-5 to TRBJ2-2; 10 bases fit TRBD2. This CDR3 contains 14 residues. Losses at the gene ends were 5 bases for V and 7 bases for J; bases not matched to a gene: 4. Looked up from germline, CDR1 is MNHEY and CDR2 is SVGAGI.

V gene TRBV6-5 combines with J gene TRBJ2-7; D is possibly TRBD1 (6 bases). V was cut by 8 bases and J by 6 bases, with 17 bases left in between. The germline V gene has CDR1 MNHEY and CDR2 SVGAGI. This CDR3 comprises 13 residues. In DNA form, the CDR3 reads TGTGCCAGCGTCGGGTCCAAAGGGGGCGAGCAGTACTTC. This codes for CASVGSKGGEQYF.

J is TRBJ2-7 and V is TRBV18; D is possibly TRBD2 (6 bases). Germline-derived CDR1 and CDR2 are KGHSH and LQKENI. V was trimmed by 3 bases and J by 10 bases, leaving 10 bases between them. There are 11 residues in the CDR3. The CDR3 bases are TGTGCCAGCTCACCGGGGGGAGACCAGTACTTC. Protein: CASSPGGDQYF.

V and J are TRBV18 and TRBJ2-7, with TRBD2 matching 7 bases. From germline, CDR1 is KGHSH and CDR2 LQKENI. The CDR3 sequence is 16 residues long. V shed 4 bases, J shed 0 bases, and the junction held 9 bases outside the gene matches. CDR3 protein: CASSRLSGGGSYEQYF. Here the CDR3 DNA reads TGTGCCAGCTCACGACTTTCGGGCGGGGGCTCCTACGAGCAGTACTTC. Full variable domain (outside the CDR3, taken from reference TRBV18 and TRBJ2-7): NAGVMQNPRHLVRRRGQEARLRCSPMKGHSHVYWYRQLPEEGLKFMVYLQKENIIDESGMPKERFSAEFPKEGPSILRIQQVVRGDSAAYFCASSRLSGGGSYEQYFGPGTRLTVT.

This rearrangement joins TRBV5-6 to TRBJ1-5, with D possibly TRBD1 on 6 matching bases. The CDR3 has 15 amino acids. CDR1 is SGHDT, CDR2 YYEEEE, per germline. Trimming took 2 bases from V and 4 from J, leaving 13 bases between them. CDR3 in amino acids: CASSFRGGWNQPQHF. CDR3 coding DNA: TGTGCCAGCAGCTTTAGGGGGGGTTGGAATCAGCCCCAGCATTTT.

Comment on this clone: Compared with germline, one end of the junction differs, possibly owing to a read error. The rearrangement links TRBV7-9 to TRBJ1-2; 11 bases fit TRBD1. The CDR3 is 15 amino acids. Looked up from germline, CDR1 is SEHNR and CDR2 is FQNEAQ (reference sequence). The CDR3 nucleotides are TGTTCCAGCAGTCGGACAGGGGGCATAAACTATGGCTACACCTTC. Its translation: CSSSRTGGINYGYTF. The variable domain in full, with the rest retrieved from reference TRBV7-9 and TRBJ1-2, is DTGVSQNPRHKITKRGQNVTFRCDPISEHNRLYWYRQTLGQGPEFLTYFQNEAQLEKSRLLSDRFSAERPKGSFSTLEIQRTEQGDSAMYLCSSSRTGGINYGYTFGSGTRLTVV.

To note about this clone: In the same sample, other DNA sequences code for this CDR3. This sequence joins TRBV15 and TRBJ2-3, with 9 bases matching TRBD2. V shed 3 bases and J 1 base; nucleotides not matched to a gene: 8. Per the germline V gene, CDR1 is LNHNV and CDR2 is YYDKDF (reference sequence). The CDR3 sequence is 17 residues long. DNA of the CDR3: TGTGCCACCAGCAGGGGTGGAGCTAGCGGGGGCACAGATACGCAGTATTTT. It is translated as CATSRGGASGGTDTQYF.